This entry describes one T cell receptor (beta chain). The antigen remains unidentified. V lost 3 bases and J lost 8; bases outside the gene matches: 9. CDR1 is ENHRY and CDR2 is SYGVKD in the germline V gene. The CDR3 covers 15 residues. The record originates from a study of blood T cells in healthy people across ages. Alongside a J-beta primer mix, a sample-barcoded 5' primer served in a second PCR lasting about 7 to 11 cycles. Each CDR3 protein is one row after TCRdb ran MiXCR on the 5' RACE reads. The top ten clones hold 9.4% of a sample with hundreds of thousands of distinct CDR3 sequences, roughly 25% of them seen once. Per-sample yields of isolated PBMCs were at least 6 million. Regarding the study as a whole: While age rose, TCR beta diversity per million T cells dropped in a roughly linear way.

The same specimen was also included in a second study, on T cells of mothers and their children. This second study says: Maternal samples each gave over 8 million TCR beta CDR3 reads, and child samples approximately 3 million each. The authors detected no persistent microchimeric T cell clones.

The rearrangement uses TRBV10-3 and TRBJ2-1; 8 bases map to TRBD2. Material for sequencing was blood. This clonotype was obtained from a boy aged 5 to 17 in good health. As DNA, the CDR3 is TGTGCCATCAGTGATCCGGGACTAGGAGTTTATGAGCAGTTCTTC. Protein sequence: CAISDPGLGVYEQFF.